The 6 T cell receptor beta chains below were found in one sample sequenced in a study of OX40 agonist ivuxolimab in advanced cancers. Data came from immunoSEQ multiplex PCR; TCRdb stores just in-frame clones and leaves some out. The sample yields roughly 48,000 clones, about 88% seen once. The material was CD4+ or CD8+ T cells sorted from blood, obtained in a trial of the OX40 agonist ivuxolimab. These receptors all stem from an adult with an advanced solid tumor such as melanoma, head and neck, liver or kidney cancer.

In DNA, the CDR3 is TGTGCCAGCAGCCCCGGCGCGACCAAAAACATTCAGTACTTC. Translated, it gives CASSPGATKNIQYF. V gene TRBV7-2 combines with J gene TRBJ2-4; D gene ambiguous. Trimming took 5 bases from V and 2 from J, leaving 10 bases between them. Germline CDR1 and CDR2: SGHTA and FQGNSA. This CDR3 is 14 amino acids long.

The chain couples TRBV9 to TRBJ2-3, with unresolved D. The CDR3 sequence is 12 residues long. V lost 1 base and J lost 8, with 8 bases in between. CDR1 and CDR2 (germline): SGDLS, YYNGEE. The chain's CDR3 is CASSVSVGTQYF. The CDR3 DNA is TGTGCCAGCAGCGTATCGGTGGGTACGCAGTATTTT. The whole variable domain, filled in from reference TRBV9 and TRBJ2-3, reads DSGVTQTPKHLITATGQRVTLRCSPRSGDLSVYWYQQSLDQGLQFLIQYYNGEERAKGNILERFSAQQFPDLHSELNLSSLELGDSALYFCASSVSVGTQYFGPGTRLTVL.

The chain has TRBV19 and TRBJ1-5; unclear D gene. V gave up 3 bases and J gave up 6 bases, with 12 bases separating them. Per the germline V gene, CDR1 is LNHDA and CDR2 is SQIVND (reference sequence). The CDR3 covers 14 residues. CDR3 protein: CASSINRVGQPQHF. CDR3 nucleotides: TGTGCCAGTAGTATTAATAGAGTGGGTCAGCCCCAGCATTTT.

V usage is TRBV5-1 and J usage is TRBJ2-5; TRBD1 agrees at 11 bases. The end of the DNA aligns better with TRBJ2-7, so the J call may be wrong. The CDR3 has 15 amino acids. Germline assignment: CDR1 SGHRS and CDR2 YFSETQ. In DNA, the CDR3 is TGCGCCAGCAGCTTGGAGGGACAGGGGGCCTACGAGCAGTACTTC. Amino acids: CASSLEGQGAYEQYF.

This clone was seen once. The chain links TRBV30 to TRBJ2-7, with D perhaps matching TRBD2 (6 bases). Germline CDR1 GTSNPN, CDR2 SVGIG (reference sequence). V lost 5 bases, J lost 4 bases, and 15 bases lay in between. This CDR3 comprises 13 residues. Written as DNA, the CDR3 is TGTGCCTGGGGCGGGACTGGAAGGTACGAGCAGTACTTC. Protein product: CAWGGTGRYEQYF. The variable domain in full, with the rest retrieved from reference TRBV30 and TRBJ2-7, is SQTIHQWPATLVQPVGSPLSLECTVEGTSNPNLYWYRQAAGRGLQLLFYSVGIGQISSEVPQNLSASRPQDRQFILSSKKLLLSDSGFYLCAWGGTGRYEQYFGPGTRLTVT.

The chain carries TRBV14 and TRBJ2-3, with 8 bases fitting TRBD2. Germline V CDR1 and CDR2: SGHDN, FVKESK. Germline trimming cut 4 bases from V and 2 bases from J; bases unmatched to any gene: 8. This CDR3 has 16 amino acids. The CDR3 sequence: CASSPTLAGNTDTQYF. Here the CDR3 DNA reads TGTGCCAGCAGCCCCACTCTAGCGGGCAACACAGATACGCAGTATTTT.